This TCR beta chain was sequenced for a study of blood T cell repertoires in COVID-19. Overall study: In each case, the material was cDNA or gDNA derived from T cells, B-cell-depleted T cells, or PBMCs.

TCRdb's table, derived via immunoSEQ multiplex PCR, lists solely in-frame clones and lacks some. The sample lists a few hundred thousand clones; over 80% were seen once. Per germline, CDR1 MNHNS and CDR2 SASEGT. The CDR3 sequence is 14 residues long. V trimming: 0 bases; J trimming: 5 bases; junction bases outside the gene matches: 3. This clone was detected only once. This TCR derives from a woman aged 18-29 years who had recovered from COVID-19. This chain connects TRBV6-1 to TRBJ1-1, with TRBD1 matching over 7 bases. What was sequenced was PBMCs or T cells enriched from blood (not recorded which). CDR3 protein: CASSEADRDTEAFF. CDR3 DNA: TGTGCCAGCAGTGAAGCCGACAGGGATACTGAAGCTTTCTTT.